This paragraph reports one T cell receptor (beta chain). Its antigen is unidentified. One entry per CDR3 protein, called by TCRdb with MiXCR from the reads. Here the sample spans 900,000 to 950,000 distinct CDR3 sequences, more than 25% being singletons. This sample stems from a study of T cell repertoires in cytomegalovirus infection. CDR3 length equals 13 residues. V lost 5 bases and J 4 bases, leaving 11 bases between the germline ends. The germline V gene has CDR1 SGHVT and CDR2 SQSDAQ. The sample in question was cultured CD8+ T cells from PBMCs, obtained from culture after CMV antigen stimulation. V is TRBV7-4 and J is TRBJ2-5; D is unresolved. This clonotype was sampled from a human donor in good health (CMV status not recorded). Some clones in this sample may be carry-over from other donors' samples. The CDR3 loop is CASSPDTVETQYF. CDR3 DNA sequence: TGTGCCAGCAGCCCCGACACTGTAGAGACCCAGTACTTC.